This T cell receptor (beta chain) was found in a study of T-cell memory formation after mild COVID-19. This clonotype was counted only a few times. Its antigen is unidentified. Each CDR3 protein gets one entry after TCRdb re-called the 5' RACE reads with MiXCR. Among roughly 340,000 distinct CDR3 sequences listed, 20% to 25% were seen once. V was pared by 5 bases and J by 6 bases, with 5 bases of the junction left unmatched. This CDR3 spans 13 amino acids. Germline V gives CDR1 KGHSH, CDR2 LQKENI. Study observations and caveats: Shrinking CD4+ clones were chiefly CM and EM; CD8+ ones were chiefly EMRA. That cross-reactive memory joined was suggested by some responding clones appearing in pre-infection memory.

V gene TRBV18 combines with J gene TRBJ2-7; TRBD1 aligns across 9 bases. The source of this sequence is a man younger than 30 who had mild COVID-19 (a few samples of this study predate the infection). Cell type and time point are not known. Sequenced input: PBMCs or a T cell subset sorted from them (not recorded which). The CDR3 region has the DNA TGTGCCAGCTCAATTGGGACAGGGCGCGAGCAGTACGTC. This translates into CASSIGTGREQYV.